This TCR beta chain was retrieved from a study of vaccination and CD4 T cells after COVID-19. Study in general: For each participant, vaccination comprised two doses of either the BNT162b2 or the mRNA-1273 vaccine.

The treatment: roughly 10-day PBMC culture with coronavirus spike peptide pools or control peptides (ViraFEST assay). Wells that each held roughly 1.9 million PBMCs were cultured with around 9.9 IU/ml IL-2 and about 9.8 ug/ml peptide pools. Cultured CD4+ T cells had their DNA profiled by the Oncomine TCR Beta short-read assay. Genomic DNA was extracted from cultured CD4+ T cells. TCRdb re-called the PCR reads with MiXCR, one entry per CDR3 protein. This table has about 16,000 distinct CDR3 sequences, less than 70% appearing once. Findings of the study overall: Relatively few convalescent patients and no early post-infection timepoints were analyzed.

Comments on this clonotype: What it binds is not known.

This CDR3 is built from 12 residues. V was cut by 11 bases and J by 0 bases, with 9 bases left in between. Germline V gene sequence: CDR1 SGHNT, CDR2 YENEEA. The sequence came from a human donor who had recovered from COVID-19. Source: CD4+ T cells from blood, cultured in vitro, taken before SARS-CoV-2 vaccination. This chain uses TRBV11-3 with TRBJ2-3, with D possibly matching TRBD2 (6 bases). The DNA of the CDR3 is TGTGCCCCAGCGGGTAGCACAGATACGCAGTATTTT. This sequence encodes CAPAGSTDTQYF. Looking up the rest from reference TRBV11-3 and TRBJ2-3 gives the full variable domain: EAGVVQSPRYKIIEKKQPVAFWCNPISGHNTLYWYLQNLGQGPELLIRYENEEAVDDSQLPKDRFSAERLKGVDSTLKIQPAELGDSAVYLCAPAGSTDTQYFGPGTRLTVL.